This T cell receptor (beta chain) was identified in a study of blood T cell repertoires in COVID-19. About the study: COVID-19 samples, acute and convalescent, were from the United States, Italy and Spain.

Enrolment of Seattle patients took place during active infection, and they were followed longitudinally. In the source study's methods: Estimation of nucleated cell counts relied on the amplification of reference gene primers. TCRdb's table, derived via immunoSEQ multiplex PCR, lists solely in-frame clones and lacks some. The V and J calls and clone size were taken over from that table, and D and trimming were inferred from the DNA. The sample includes about 360,000 clones, less than 90% of them seen just once. Trimming took off 0 bases at V and 2 bases at J, with 9 bases between the two ends. In germline, CDR1 is SGHKS, CDR2 YYEKEE (reference sequence). CDR3 size: 15 residues.

The V gene is TRBV5-5, the J gene TRBJ1-3; D gene uncertain. The origin of this receptor is a woman aged 55-70 years with COVID-19, enrolled during active disease. The sample comprised peripheral blood. The CDR3 region has the DNA TGTGCCAGCAGCTTGGGTTCGGGGACTGGAAACACCATATATTTT. This sequence encodes CASSLGSGTGNTIYF.